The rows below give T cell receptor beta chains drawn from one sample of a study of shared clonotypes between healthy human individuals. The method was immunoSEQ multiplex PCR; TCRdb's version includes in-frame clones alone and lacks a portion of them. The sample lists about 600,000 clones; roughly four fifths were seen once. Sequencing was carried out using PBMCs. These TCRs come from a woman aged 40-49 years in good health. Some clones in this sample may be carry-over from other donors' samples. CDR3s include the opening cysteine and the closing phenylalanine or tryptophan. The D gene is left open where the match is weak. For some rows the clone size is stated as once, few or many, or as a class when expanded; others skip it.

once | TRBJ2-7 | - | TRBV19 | CASSIEVGSSYEQYF | TGTGCCAGTAGTATAGAGGTGGGCAGCTCCTACGAGCAGTACTTC
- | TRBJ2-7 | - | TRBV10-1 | CASSEFPYRASCDEQYF | TGCGCCAGCAGTGAGTTCCCCTACAGGGCCTCCTGCGACGAGCAGTACTTC
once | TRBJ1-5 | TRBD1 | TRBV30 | CAWSTGTAFDQPQHF | TGTGCCTGGAGTACAGGGACAGCTTTTGATCAGCCCCAGCATTTT
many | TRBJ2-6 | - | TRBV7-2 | CASSSGAPGANVLTF | TGTGCCAGCAGCTCGGGGGCGCCTGGGGCCAACGTCCTGACTTTC
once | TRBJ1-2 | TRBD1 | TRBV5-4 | CASSSRQGAQYGYTF | TGTGCCAGCAGCTCTCGACAGGGGGCGCAATATGGCTACACCTTC
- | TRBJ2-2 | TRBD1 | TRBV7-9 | CASSHDRVRTGELFF | TGTGCCAGCAGCCACGACAGGGTGCGCACCGGGGAGCTGTTTTTT
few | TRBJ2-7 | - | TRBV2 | CASKMDSTYEQYF | TGTGCCAGCAAAATGGACTCAACCTACGAGCAGTACTTC
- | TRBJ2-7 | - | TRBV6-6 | CASSPRRDEQYF | TGTGCCAGCAGCCCCCGCCGGGACGAGCAGTACTTC
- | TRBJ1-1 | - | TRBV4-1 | CASSQAALLNTEAFF | TGCGCCAGCAGCCAAGCGGCACTCTTGAACACTGAAGCTTTCTTT
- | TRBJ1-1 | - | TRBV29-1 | CSVEVRRGANTEAFF | TGCAGCGTTGAAGTTCGGAGGGGAGCGAACACTGAAGCTTTCTTT
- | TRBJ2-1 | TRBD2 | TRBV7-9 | CASTPSGSRGEQFF | TGTGCCAGCACTCCTAGCGGGAGTCGTGGTGAGCAGTTCTTC
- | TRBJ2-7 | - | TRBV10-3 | CAISEPVGTRSSYEQYF | TGTGCCATCAGTGAGCCAGTGGGGACCCGAAGCTCCTACGAGCAGTACTTC
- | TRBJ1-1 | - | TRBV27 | CASSFSLGGNTEAFF | TGTGCCAGCAGTTTCTCTCTGGGGGGGAACACTGAAGCTTTCTTT
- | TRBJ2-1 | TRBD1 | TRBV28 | CASSGDSLGEQFF | TGTGCCAGCAGTGGGGACAGCTTGGGTGAGCAGTTCTTC
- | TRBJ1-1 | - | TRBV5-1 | CASSEQTNTEAFF | TGCGCCAGCAGCGAACAGACGAACACTGAAGCTTTCTTT
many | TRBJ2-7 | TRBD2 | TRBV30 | CAWSGGGYEQYF | TGTGCCTGGAGTGGGGGGGGTTACGAGCAGTACTTC
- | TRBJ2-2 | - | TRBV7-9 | CASSLGGGRAELFF | TGTGCCAGCAGCTTAGGAGGGGGGCGCGCGGAGCTGTTTTTT
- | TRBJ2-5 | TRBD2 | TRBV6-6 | CASTRLAGETQYF | TGTGCCAGCACCCGACTAGCAGGGGAGACCCAGTACTTC
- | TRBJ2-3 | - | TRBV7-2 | CASSFKEGRQYF | TGTGCCAGCAGCTTTAAGGAGGGCAGGCAGTATTTT
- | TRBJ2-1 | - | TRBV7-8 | CASSPQALSDNEQFF | TGTGCCAGCAGCCCACAAGCTTTAAGTGACAATGAGCAGTTCTTC
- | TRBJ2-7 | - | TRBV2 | CASSENPRTYEQYF | TGTGCCAGCAGTGAAAACCCCAGAACCTACGAGCAGTACTTC
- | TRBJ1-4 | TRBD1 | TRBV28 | CASRSTGDGEKLFF | TGTGCCAGCAGGTCTACAGGGGACGGTGAAAAACTGTTTTTT
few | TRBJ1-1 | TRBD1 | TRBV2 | CASSGQGFAEAFF | TGTGCCAGCAGTGGACAGGGCTTCGCTGAAGCTTTCTTT
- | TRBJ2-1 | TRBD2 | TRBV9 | CASRGSGGYNEQFF | TGTGCCAGCAGGGGTAGCGGGGGCTACAATGAGCAGTTCTTC
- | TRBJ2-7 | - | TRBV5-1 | CASSLLEGRLGYEQYF | TGCGCCAGCAGCTTGCTGGAGGGTCGACTGGGCTACGAGCAGTACTTC
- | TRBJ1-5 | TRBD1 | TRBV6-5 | CASSRTGVGQPQHF | TGTGCCAGCAGTCGGACAGGGGTCGGTCAGCCCCAGCATTTT
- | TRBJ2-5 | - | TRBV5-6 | CASSYRAGGYQETQYF | TGTGCCAGCAGCTATAGGGCAGGCGGTTACCAAGAGACCCAGTACTTC
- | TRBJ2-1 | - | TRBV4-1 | CASSQAWEPTYNEQFF | TGCGCCAGCAGCCAGGCGTGGGAGCCTACCTACAATGAGCAGTTCTTC
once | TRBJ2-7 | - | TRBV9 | CASSPYPTRNYEQYF | TGTGCCAGCAGCCCTTATCCGACTAGGAACTACGAGCAGTACTTC